This T cell receptor beta chain was captured by sequencing in a study of blood T cell repertoires in COVID-19. The wider study: Sample material is recorded as cDNA or gDNA derived from T cells, B-cell-depleted T cells, or PBMCs.

Here immunoSEQ multiplex PCR was the method, and the copy in TCRdb shows in-frame clones only, minus some. The sample has 20,000 to 25,000 clones, 65% to 90% seen once. Trimming cost V 3 bases and J 4 bases; bases outside gene matches: 12. In germline, CDR1 is SGDLS, CDR2 YYNGEE. The CDR3 loop spans 17 amino acids. This clonotype originated in a woman at least 80 years old with acute or convalescent COVID-19. The specimen sequenced was peripheral blood. The rearrangement links TRBV9 to TRBJ2-5; 10 bases line up with TRBD2. CDR3 in amino acids: CASSDGQSGGASETQYF. CDR3 nucleotide sequence: TGTGCCAGCAGCGACGGCCAAAGCGGGGGGGCCTCAGAGACCCAGTACTTC.